Detailed here is one T cell receptor (beta chain). No antigen is known for it. The PCR contained 60 Vbeta and 13 Jbeta primers. Using immunoSEQ multiplex PCR, the repertoire was profiled, and TCRdb retains in-frame clones only, with some absent. The sample holds 85,000 to 100,000 clones; around three quarters are singletons and the top ten take under 8.5%. This sample stems from a study of cytomegalovirus exposure and HLA in healthy donors. At the level of the study: T cells numbering about 180 million yielded 95 million to 140 million unique TCR beta sequences in an earlier analysis.

The CDR3 length is 13 residues. Germline V gives CDR1 MRHNA, CDR2 SNTAGT. Between the trimmed V and J ends, which lost 4 bases and 6 bases, there was a span of 10 bases. Study-level findings and limits: Testing in vitro showed a few CMV-associated chains specific for CMV antigens.

Sequencing was carried out using PBMCs. The rearrangement links TRBV6-4 to TRBJ1-5; D uncertain. This clonotype was obtained from a man between 25 and 39 years old in good health and CMV-seronegative. CDR3 in DNA: TGTGCCAGCAGTGCGGGGTTTGGTCAGCCCCAGCATTTT. Translated: CASSAGFGQPQHF.